Listed here are 29 T cell receptor beta chains from one sample, sequenced in a study of blood T cell repertoires in COVID-19. Sequencing used immunoSEQ multiplex PCR; TCRdb keeps in-frame clones, though not all of them. The table records over 200,000 clones, approximately 79% of them present only once. The sequenced sample was peripheral blood. The receptors come from a human donor in a cohort sampled during active COVID-19.

The V call is TRBV7-2, the J call TRBJ2-7, with 12 bases lining up with TRBD2. The CDR3 runs 15 residues. The V gene end was trimmed by 5 bases and the J gene end by 3 bases; junction bases not matched to a gene: 5. Germline values: CDR1 SGHTA, CDR2 FQGNSA. The CDR3 bases are TGTGCCAGCAGCACACTAGCGGGAGGAGGCTACGAGCAGTACTTC. Residues: CASSTLAGGGYEQYF. Full variable domain (remainder filled in from reference TRBV7-2 and TRBJ2-7): GAGVSQSPSNKVTEKGKDVELRCDPISGHTALYWYRQSLGQGLEFLIYFQGNSAPDKSGLPSDRFSAERTGGSVSTLTIQRTQQEDSAVYLCASSTLAGGGYEQYFGPGTRLTVT.

V and J are TRBV19 and TRBJ1-6, with 8 bases that match TRBD1. There are 15 residues in the CDR3. Germline CDR1 reads LNHDA; CDR2 reads SQIVND (reference sequence). Trimming removed 3 bases from V and 5 bases from J; junction bases left unmatched: 3. CDR3: CASSMTGANNSPLHF. The CDR3 DNA is TGTGCCAGTAGTATGACAGGGGCTAATAATTCACCCCTCCACTTT.

V is TRBV25-1 and J is TRBJ2-5; possible D gene TRBD1, 5 bases. The CDR3 length is 14 residues. Germline CDR1 and CDR2: MGHDK and SYGVNS. Between the trimmed V and J ends, which lost 5 bases and 2 bases, there was a span of 12 bases. The CDR3 DNA sequence: TGTGCCAGCAGTACGACAGAATGGCAAGAGACCCAGTACTTC. Translating it yields CASSTTEWQETQYF.

The chain uses TRBV7-6 and TRBJ2-1; TRBD2 might be the D (7 bases). V was pared by 2 bases and J by 6 bases, with 29 bases between. This CDR3 comprises 20 residues. Germline-derived CDR1 and CDR2 are SGHVS and FNYEAQ. The CDR3 spells CASSLFRTERGLTEPNEQFF. The DNA of the CDR3 is TGTGCCAGCAGCTTATTTAGGACAGAAAGGGGACTAACGGAACCCAATGAGCAGTTCTTC.

The chain recombines TRBV6-4 with TRBJ1-6, with D perhaps matching TRBD1 (6 bases). The germline gives CDR1 MRHNA, CDR2 SNTAGT. The germline V and J ends were trimmed by 0 bases and 8 bases, with 17 bases remaining between them. The CDR3 has 17 amino acids. This chain's CDR3 is CASSDSLSGGGDSPLHF. The CDR3 nucleotides are TGTGCCAGCAGTGACTCGCTATCGGGTGGGGGCGATTCACCCCTCCACTTT.

The chain joins TRBV28 to TRBJ2-7, with D possibly being TRBD2 (6 bases). The CDR3 runs to 14 residues. CDR1 and CDR2 (germline): MDHEN, SYDVKM. V was shortened by 7 bases and J by 4 bases, with 17 bases between the two germline ends. This CDR3 reads CASTAGTSLYEQYF. DNA for the CDR3: TGTGCCAGCACCGCCGGGACTTCACTTTACGAGCAGTACTTC.

The chain links TRBV7-9 to TRBJ1-4; 7 bases are shared with TRBD1. Germline V gives CDR1 SEHNR, CDR2 FQNEAQ (reference sequence). V was clipped by 6 bases and J by 5 bases; unmatched bases: 15. This CDR3 is built from 17 residues. The CDR3: CASSRAQGRTMNEKLFF. In DNA form, the CDR3 reads TGTGCCAGCAGTCGAGCACAGGGGCGGACCATGAATGAAAAACTGTTTTTT. The full variable domain, with the rest looked up from reference TRBV7-9 and TRBJ1-4, is DTGVSQNPRHKITKRGQNVTFRCDPISEHNRLYWYRQTLGQGPEFLTYFQNEAQLEKSRLLSDRFSAERPKGSFSTLEIQRTEQGDSAMYLCASSRAQGRTMNEKLFFGSGTQLSVL.

The rearrangement joins TRBV28 to TRBJ1-1; D may be TRBD1 (5 bases). Germline V gene sequence: CDR1 MDHEN, CDR2 SYDVKM. V was shortened by 0 bases and J by 6 bases, with 14 bases between the two germline ends. The CDR3 extends over 15 amino acids. The CDR3 DNA sequence: TGTGCCAGCAGTTTATGGCAGGGCCGACCCCCTGAAGCTTTCTTT. Residues: CASSLWQGRPPEAFF.

The rearrangement links TRBV28 to TRBJ1-5; tentatively, D is TRBD1 (6 bases). The CDR3 extends over 16 amino acids. Germline V gene lookup returns CDR1 MDHEN and CDR2 SYDVKM. V was trimmed by 6 bases and J by 3 bases, leaving 18 bases between them. As DNA, the CDR3 is TGTGCCAGCAGCAAAACCGACTACAGGGTCAATCAGCCCCAGCATTTT. It codes for CASSKTDYRVNQPQHF.

V and J are TRBV18 and TRBJ2-6, with 7 positions matching TRBD1. This CDR3 comprises 17 residues. The junction had 8 bases not matched to a gene; V was cut back by 6 bases and J by 0 bases. Germline values: CDR1 KGHSH, CDR2 LQKENI. CDR3 in DNA: TGTGCCAGCTCTCCCCTCCGACAGGGCTCTGGGGCCAACGTCCTGACTTTC. It encodes CASSPLRQGSGANVLTF.

The rearrangement uses TRBV6-5 and TRBJ1-1; 8 nucleotides match TRBD1. V lost 2 bases to trimming and J lost 1 base; unmatched junction nucleotides: 6. CDR3 size: 16 residues. The germline gives CDR1 MNHEY, CDR2 SVGAGI. The CDR3 DNA sequence: TGTGCCAGCAGTTACCCGAGGACAGGGCGGAACACTGAAGCTTTCTTT. Residues: CASSYPRTGRNTEAFF.

This chain connects TRBV29-1 to TRBJ2-7, with 7 bases fitting TRBD1. The CDR3 is 10 residues long. The V gene end was trimmed by 7 bases and the J gene end by 6 bases; junction bases not matched to a gene: 3. CDR1 SQVTM and CDR2 ANQGSEA come from the germline V gene. The CDR3 loop reads CSATGTEQYF. The CDR3 DNA is TGCAGCGCGACAGGGACCGAGCAGTACTTC.

There are a few counts of this clone. This sequence joins TRBV24-1 and TRBJ2-1; 12 positions match TRBD2. The trim removed 10 bases at V and 10 bases at J, leaving 7 bases unmatched. CDR1 is KGHDR, CDR2 SFDVKD, per germline. The CDR3 runs 13 residues. The CDR3 sequence: CATTSGSLLEQFF. The DNA for the CDR3 is TGTGCCACGACTAGCGGGAGCCTTCTCGAGCAGTTCTTC.

This clone was detected a few times. The rearrangement links TRBV7-8 to TRBJ1-1, with TRBD1 matching 9 bases. Germline values: CDR1 SGHVS, CDR2 FQNEAQ. CDR3 length: 13 amino acids. Trimming cost V 5 bases and J 4 bases; bases outside gene matches: 2. DNA of the CDR3: TGTGCCAGCAGCCCGGGACAGGGCACTGAAGCTTTCTTT. Its protein is CASSPGQGTEAFF.

The chain has TRBV6-6 and TRBJ2-7; 13 bases are shared with TRBD2. J gave up 3 bases and V 6 bases, and 5 bases lay outside the gene matches. This CDR3 spans 15 amino acids. Germline V CDR1 and CDR2: MNHNY, SVGAGI (reference sequence). CDR3 coding DNA: TGTGCCAGCAGGGGGGGACTAGCGGGGAACTACGAGCAGTACTTC. Its translation is CASRGGLAGNYEQYF.

The chain employs TRBV30 and TRBJ1-4, with D hard to call. Looked up from germline, CDR1 is GTSNPN and CDR2 is SVGIG (reference sequence). CDR3 length equals 12 residues. Trimming removed 0 bases at V and 7 bases at J, with 6 bases between. Here the CDR3 DNA reads TGTGCCTGGAGTGTCCCCGGTGAAAAACTGTTTTTT. Its protein is CAWSVPGEKLFF.

V usage is TRBV7-2 and J usage is TRBJ1-5, with D tentatively TRBD1 (5 bases). V lost 5 bases and J lost 9, with 11 bases in between. Germline V gene sequence: CDR1 SGHTA, CDR2 FQGNSA. The CDR3 spans 12 residues. The CDR3 nucleotides are TGTGCCAGCAGCCCCGGGGGGGGGCCCCAGCATTTT. Its translation is CASSPGGGPQHF.

V and J are TRBV7-9 and TRBJ1-1; D gene ambiguous. V gave up 0 bases and J gave up 2 bases, with 7 bases separating them. This CDR3 is 14 amino acids long. The germline V gene encodes CDR1 SEHNR and CDR2 FQNEAQ (reference sequence). The CDR3 here is CASSLASINTEAFF. The DNA of the CDR3 is TGTGCCAGCAGCTTAGCGAGCATTAACACTGAAGCTTTCTTT.

Turning to this clone: The same CDR3 also results from other DNA sequences found in this sample. This CDR3 is CASSSTGSGNTIYF. The CDR3 region has the DNA TGTGCCAGCAGCTCCACAGGGAGCGGAAACACCATATATTTT. V gene TRBV7-9 combines with J gene TRBJ1-3, with TRBD1 as a possible D gene (6 bases). Germline-derived CDR1 and CDR2 are SEHNR and FQNEAQ (reference sequence). The CDR3 extends over 14 amino acids. Trimming pared 4 bases from V and 4 bases from J, leaving 11 bases between.

The V and J genes are TRBV5-4 and TRBJ2-7; 9 bases are shared with TRBD2. This CDR3 region has 15 residues. The V gene's germline CDR1 is SGHNT and CDR2 YYREEE (reference sequence). V lost 2 bases to trimming and J lost 0 bases; unmatched junction nucleotides: 3. CDR3 amino acids: CASSFERGASYEQYF. In DNA form, the CDR3 reads TGTGCCAGCAGCTTCGAGCGGGGGGCCTCCTACGAGCAGTACTTC.

The chain recombines TRBV19 with TRBJ2-1, with D uncertain. Per germline, CDR1 LNHDA and CDR2 SQIVND (reference sequence). Trimming took 1 base from V and 7 from J, leaving 5 bases between them. This CDR3 region has 12 residues. The CDR3 is CASSIVRNEQFF. CDR3 bases: TGTGCCAGTAGTATAGTCAGGAATGAGCAGTTCTTC.

V gene TRBV12-3 or TRBV12-4 combines with J gene TRBJ1-2; the D is unclear. With 6 bases removed from V and 4 bases from J, the gap between germline ends came to 12 bases. CDR3 length: 13 amino acids. The CDR3 coding sequence is TGTGCCAGCAGCACGCCACCTAGCTATGGCTACACCTTC. Protein product: CASSTPPSYGYTF.

This chain links TRBV28 with TRBJ2-7; the match to TRBD2 covers 11 bases. The CDR3 length is 13 residues. Germline V gene lookup returns CDR1 MDHEN and CDR2 SYDVKM. After removal of 7 bases from V and 2 bases from J, the junction contained 1 base not matched to a gene. CDR3 amino acids: CASNSGRAYEQYF. The CDR3 DNA follows: TGTGCCAGCAATAGCGGGAGGGCCTACGAGCAGTACTTC.

The chain links TRBV2 to TRBJ1-1; possible D gene TRBD1, 5 bases. This CDR3 comprises 13 residues. CDR1 and CDR2 (germline): SNHLY, FYNNEI. V was cut by 5 bases and J by 7 bases, with 14 bases left in between. CDR3 protein: CASSPLRDFEAFF. In DNA, the CDR3 is TGTGCCAGCAGTCCCCTTAGGGACTTTGAAGCTTTCTTT. Combining the CDR3 with reference TRBV2 and TRBJ1-1 gives the whole variable domain EPEVTQTPSHQVTQMGQEVILRCVPISNHLYFYWYRQILGQKVEFLVSFYNNEISEKSEIFDDQFSVERPDGSNFTLKIRSTKLEDSAMYFCASSPLRDFEAFFGQGTRLTVV.

The chain employs TRBV7-3 and TRBJ1-6; D possibly corresponds to TRBD1 (5 bases). This CDR3 is built from 16 residues. Between the trimmed V and J ends, which lost 1 base and 10 bases, there was a span of 17 bases. CDR1 is SGHTA and CDR2 is FQGTGA in the germline V gene. The CDR3 DNA reads as TGTGCCAGCAGCTTAAGGGGCTCAGGCACGGACTCACCCCTCCACTTT. This sequence encodes CASSLRGSGTDSPLHF.

The chain employs TRBV14 and TRBJ1-3; D gene uncertain. This CDR3 is built from 14 residues. Germline CDR1 SGHDN, CDR2 FVKESK. V was pared by 0 bases and J by 7 bases, with 10 bases between. CDR3 bases: TGTGCCAGCAGCCAAGAAATCACGGGGAACACCATATATTTT. Amino acid sequence: CASSQEITGNTIYF.

V and J are TRBV3-1 (or the pseudogene TRBV3-2) and TRBJ1-2; maybe TRBD1 (5 bases). Between the trimmed V and J ends, which lost 1 base and 8 bases, there was a span of 20 bases. The CDR3 consists of 16 residues. In germline, CDR1 is LGHDT, CDR2 YNNKEL (reference sequence). The CDR3 coding sequence is TGTGCCAGCAGCCAAGGGGTCCCCAGGGTCCCGCGGGGCTACACCTTC. It is translated as CASSQGVPRVPRGYTF.

This clone was counted only a few times. The genes are TRBV28 and TRBJ1-2, with D tentatively TRBD1 (6 bases). The CDR3 is made up of 13 amino acids. Trimming cost V 2 bases and J 3 bases, with 7 bases left between them. CDR1 MDHEN and CDR2 SYDVKM come from the germline V gene. The CDR3: CASSLRGYYGYTF. DNA for the CDR3: TGTGCCAGCAGTTTAAGGGGGTACTATGGCTACACCTTC.

Only a few counts were recorded for this clone. This sequence joins TRBV30 and TRBJ1-4; the D gene is possibly TRBD1 (6 bases). Between the trimmed V and J ends, which lost 5 bases and 4 bases, there was a span of 11 bases. The CDR3 spans 13 residues. Germline values: CDR1 GTSNPN, CDR2 SVGIG (reference sequence). Here the CDR3 reads CAWGQKFNEKLFF. The CDR3 coding sequence is TGTGCCTGGGGACAGAAGTTTAATGAAAAACTGTTTTTT.